The entry below gives a single TCR beta chain sequence along with its context. This sample is drawn from a study of cytomegalovirus exposure and HLA in healthy donors. V was clipped by 5 bases and J by 8 bases, with 7 bases between them. This CDR3 is built from 10 residues. The germline gives CDR1 DFQATT, CDR2 SNEGSKA (reference sequence). Both 60 Vbeta primers and 13 Jbeta primers went into the PCR. The repertoire was sequenced with immunoSEQ multiplex PCR; TCRdb's copy has only in-frame clones and lacks some. Seen here are about 180,000 clones, about four fifths observed once, and the top ten hold 2.4%.

The source is a male donor in good health and CMV-seronegative. Source material: PBMCs. This rearrangement joins TRBV20-1 to TRBJ2-1; TRBD2 is a possible D gene (6 bases). DNA of the CDR3: TGCAGTGCTCCTAGCGATGAGCAGTTCTTC. This translates into CSAPSDEQFF.